These T cell receptor beta chains were read from a single sample in a study of blood T cell repertoires in COVID-19. Assay used: immunoSEQ multiplex PCR; TCRdb lists only in-frame clones, some missing. The repertoire has roughly 290,000 clones, around 85% of them found once; the top ten carry around 5.8%. The specimen was PBMCs or T cells enriched from blood (not recorded which). The receptors come from a woman in her thirties or forties who had recovered from COVID-19. Both conserved end residues are part of each CDR3. The order of the fields is J gene, clone size, V gene, D gene, CDR3 DNA, CDR3 protein. The D gene is left open where the match is weak. The size entry is marked missing in some rows and otherwise reads once, few, many or a size class.

J: TRBJ2-3
size: .
V: TRBV4-2
D: TRBD2
DNA: TGTGCCAGCAGCCACCTTAGCGGGAATACAGATACGCAGTATTTT
CDR3: CASSHLSGNTDTQYF

J: TRBJ2-5
size: .
V: TRBV29-1
D: .
DNA: TGCAGCGTTGACCATCGGGGGGCGGGAGTACAATCCCAAGAGACCCAGTACTTC
CDR3: CSVDHRGAGVQSQETQYF

J: TRBJ2-2
size: .
V: TRBV28
D: .
DNA: TGTGCCAGCAGTATTAACACGTTCGCGAACACCGGGGAGCTGTTTTTT
CDR3: CASSINTFANTGELFF

J: TRBJ2-2
size: few
V: TRBV5-4
D: TRBD1
DNA: TGTGCCAGCAGCTTCGGCGACAGGGTTACCGGGGAGCTGTTTTTT
CDR3: CASSFGDRVTGELFF

J: TRBJ1-6
size: .
V: TRBV14
D: .
DNA: TGTGCCAGCAGCCACCAGGGAACAAGTGGTTCACCCCTCCACTTT
CDR3: CASSHQGTSGSPLHF

J: TRBJ1-5
size: .
V: TRBV10-3
D: .
DNA: TGTGCCATCAGTGATGCGGGGTTGGGGAGCAATCAGCCCCAGCATTTT
CDR3: CAISDAGLGSNQPQHF

J: TRBJ1-5
size: .
V: TRBV19
D: .
DNA: TGTGCCAGTAACCGGGGGGAGAGACAGCCCCAGCATTTT
CDR3: CASNRGERQPQHF

J: TRBJ1-6
size: .
V: TRBV7-2
D: TRBD1
DNA: TGTGCCAGCAGCTTAGGTGACAGGGGGCATGGTAATTCACCCCTCCACTTT
CDR3: CASSLGDRGHGNSPLHF

J: TRBJ1-4
size: .
V: TRBV6-6
D: .
DNA: TGTGCCAGCAGTTCTTCTTCAACTAATGAAAAACTGTTTTTT
CDR3: CASSSSSTNEKLFF

J: TRBJ2-2
size: .
V: TRBV5-4
D: TRBD2
DNA: TGTGCCACGTCCTCTAGCGGGAGACTCGGGACCGGGGAGCTGTTTTTT
CDR3: CATSSSGRLGTGELFF

J: TRBJ1-5
size: .
V: TRBV7-2
D: .
DNA: TGTGCCAGCAGTGCTATTACAGGGTACAATCAGCCCCAGCATTTT
CDR3: CASSAITGYNQPQHF

J: TRBJ2-1
size: once
V: TRBV5-3
D: .
DNA: TGTGCCAGAAGCTTTGAGACTAGTGGGGTTTCCAATGAGCAGTTCTTC
CDR3: CARSFETSGVSNEQFF

J: TRBJ2-1
size: once
V: TRBV29-1
D: .
DNA: TGCAGCGTTGGCCGCCAGACAGCCTCCAATGAGCAGTTCTTC
CDR3: CSVGRQTASNEQFF

J: TRBJ2-1
size: .
V: TRBV3-1/TRBV3-2
D: .
DNA: TGTGCCAGCAGCCAAGACAGCGGGCCTTACAATGAGCAGTTCTTC
CDR3: CASSQDSGPYNEQFF

J: TRBJ2-2
size: few
V: TRBV7-2
D: TRBD2
DNA: TGTGCCAGCAGCCACACTAGCGGGAGTCCCGGGGAGCTGTTTTTT
CDR3: CASSHTSGSPGELFF

J: TRBJ1-6
size: .
V: TRBV7-2
D: .
DNA: TGTGCCAGCAGCTTACGACAGTATAATTCACCCCTCCACTTT
CDR3: CASSLRQYNSPLHF

J: TRBJ1-5
size: few
V: TRBV5-5
D: .
DNA: TGTGCCAGCAGCTTGTCGGGGGTCAGCCAGCCCCAGCATTTT
CDR3: CASSLSGVSQPQHF

J: TRBJ2-1
size: once
V: TRBV28
D: .
DNA: TGTGCCAGCAGTTTATGGGGGGGCTCCTACAATGAGCAGTTCTTC
CDR3: CASSLWGGSYNEQFF

J: TRBJ1-2
size: once
V: TRBV7-2
D: .
DNA: TGTGCCAGCAGCTTAGTGGCGGCTAACTATGGCTACACCTTC
CDR3: CASSLVAANYGYTF

J: TRBJ1-2
size: .
V: TRBV19
D: TRBD1
DNA: TGTGCCAGCATCCGGGACAGGGCTAACTATGGCTACACCTTC
CDR3: CASIRDRANYGYTF

J: TRBJ2-3
size: .
V: TRBV2
D: .
DNA: TGTGCCAGCAGTGAACAGGGTGCAGATACGCAGTATTTT
CDR3: CASSEQGADTQYF

J: TRBJ1-4
size: .
V: TRBV5-1
D: TRBD1
DNA: TGCGCCAGCAGCCCAAGACGGGACAGGGGAGGGATTGAAAAACTGTTTTTT
CDR3: CASSPRRDRGGIEKLFF

J: TRBJ2-3
size: .
V: TRBV2
D: TRBD2
DNA: TGTGCCAGCAGTGAAGAAGCGGGGTTGAGCACAGATACGCAGTATTTT
CDR3: CASSEEAGLSTDTQYF

J: TRBJ2-7
size: few
V: TRBV11-2
D: .
DNA: TGTGCCAGCAGCTTAATGGTCCGGGATCGCGAGCAGTACTTC
CDR3: CASSLMVRDREQYF

J: TRBJ2-5
size: .
V: TRBV2
D: .
DNA: TGTGCCAGCAGGGAGACAGAAGTTAAGACCCAGTACTTC
CDR3: CASRETEVKTQYF

J: TRBJ1-3
size: .
V: TRBV6-1
D: .
DNA: TGTGCCAGCAGTGAATACAGATCTGGAAACACCATATATTTT
CDR3: CASSEYRSGNTIYF

J: TRBJ1-2
size: .
V: TRBV4-1
D: TRBD1
DNA: TGCGCCAGCAGCCACTCCCCCGGGACAGGGGTTCGCGGCTACACCTTC
CDR3: CASSHSPGTGVRGYTF

J: TRBJ1-2
size: .
V: TRBV19
D: TRBD1
DNA: TGTGCCAGTAGTACCGGGACAGCGGAATGGCGTTATGGCTACACCTTC
CDR3: CASSTGTAEWRYGYTF

J: TRBJ2-7
size: few
V: TRBV7-2
D: .
DNA: TGTGCCAGCAGCTTAGGATCGAGCTCCTACGAGCAGTACTTC
CDR3: CASSLGSSSYEQYF

J: TRBJ2-7
size: .
V: TRBV7-2
D: TRBD2
DNA: TGTGCCAGCAGCTTAGGCGGACTAGCGGGTTTGTACGAGCAGTACTTC
CDR3: CASSLGGLAGLYEQYF

J: TRBJ1-5
size: .
V: TRBV9
D: .
DNA: TGTGCCAGCAGCGTCGGTTTTAGCAATCAGCCCCAGCATTTT
CDR3: CASSVGFSNQPQHF